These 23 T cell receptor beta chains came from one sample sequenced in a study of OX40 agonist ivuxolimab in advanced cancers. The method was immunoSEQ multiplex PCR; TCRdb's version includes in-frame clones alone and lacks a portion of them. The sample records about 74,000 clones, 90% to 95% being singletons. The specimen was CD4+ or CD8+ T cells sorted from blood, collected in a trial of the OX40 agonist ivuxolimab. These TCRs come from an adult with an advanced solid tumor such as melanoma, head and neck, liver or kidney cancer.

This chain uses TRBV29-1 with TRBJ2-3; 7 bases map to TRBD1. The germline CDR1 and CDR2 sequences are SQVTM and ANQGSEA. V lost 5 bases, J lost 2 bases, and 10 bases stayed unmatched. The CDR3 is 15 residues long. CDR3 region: CSVPREGALTDTQYF. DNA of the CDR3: TGCAGCGTTCCGAGAGAGGGGGCCCTCACAGATACGCAGTATTTT.

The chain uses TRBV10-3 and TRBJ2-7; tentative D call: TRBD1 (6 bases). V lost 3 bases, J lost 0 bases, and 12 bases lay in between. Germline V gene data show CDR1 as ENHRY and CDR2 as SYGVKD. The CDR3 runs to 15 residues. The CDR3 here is CAISEGTFTSYEQYF. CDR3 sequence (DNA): TGTGCCATCAGTGAAGGGACATTTACCTCCTACGAGCAGTACTTC.

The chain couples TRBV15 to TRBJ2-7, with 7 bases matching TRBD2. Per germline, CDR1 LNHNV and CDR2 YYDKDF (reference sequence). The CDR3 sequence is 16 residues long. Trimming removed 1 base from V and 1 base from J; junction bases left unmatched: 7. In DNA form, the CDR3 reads TGTGCCACCAGCAGAGTTCATTGGGGGGGATCCTACGAGCAGTACTTC. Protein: CATSRVHWGGSYEQYF.

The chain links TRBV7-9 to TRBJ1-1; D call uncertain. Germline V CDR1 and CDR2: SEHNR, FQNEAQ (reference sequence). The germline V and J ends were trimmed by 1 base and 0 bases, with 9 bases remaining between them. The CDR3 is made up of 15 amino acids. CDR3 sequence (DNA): TGTGCCAGCAGCTTAGTAATACAGTTGAACACTGAAGCTTTCTTT. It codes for CASSLVIQLNTEAFF.

CDR3 loop: CASSLSMVDPYGYTF. CDR3 coding DNA: TGTGCCAGCAGCTTGAGTATGGTAGACCCCTATGGCTACACCTTC. This rearrangement joins TRBV5-6 to TRBJ1-2; D gene ambiguous. The CDR3 sequence is 15 residues long. V was cut by 1 base and J by 4 bases, with 14 bases left in between. The germline V gene has CDR1 SGHDT and CDR2 YYEEEE. The whole variable domain, remainder taken from reference TRBV5-6 and TRBJ1-2, is DAGVTQSPTHLIKTRGQQVTLRCSPKSGHDTVSWYQQALGQGPQFIFQYYEEEERQRGNFPDRFSGHQFPNYSSELNVNALLLGDSALYLCASSLSMVDPYGYTFGSGTRLTVV.

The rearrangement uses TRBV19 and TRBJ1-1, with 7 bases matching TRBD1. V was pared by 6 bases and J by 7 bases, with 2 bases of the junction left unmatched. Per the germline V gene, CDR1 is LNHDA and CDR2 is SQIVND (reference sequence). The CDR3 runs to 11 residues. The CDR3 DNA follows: TGTGCCAGTAGGACAGGGATTGAAGCTTTCTTT. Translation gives CASRTGIEAFF. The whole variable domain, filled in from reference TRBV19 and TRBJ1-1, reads DGGITQSPKYLFRKEGQNVTLSCEQNLNHDAMYWYRQDPGQGLRLIYYSQIVNDFQKGDIAEGYSVSREKKESFPLTVTSAQKNPTAFYLCASRTGIEAFFGQGTRLTVV.

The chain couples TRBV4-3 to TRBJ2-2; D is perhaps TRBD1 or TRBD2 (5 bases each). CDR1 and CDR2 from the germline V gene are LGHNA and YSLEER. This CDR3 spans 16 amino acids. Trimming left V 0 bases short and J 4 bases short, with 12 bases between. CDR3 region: CASSQDRDPATGELFF. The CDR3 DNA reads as TGCGCCAGCAGCCAAGACAGGGACCCTGCCACCGGGGAGCTGTTTTTT.

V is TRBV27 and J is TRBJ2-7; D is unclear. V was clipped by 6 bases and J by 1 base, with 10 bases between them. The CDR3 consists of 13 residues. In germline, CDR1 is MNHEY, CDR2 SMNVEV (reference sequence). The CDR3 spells CASSPAVSYEQYF. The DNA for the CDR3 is TGTGCCAGCAGCCCGGCGGTGTCCTACGAGCAGTACTTC.

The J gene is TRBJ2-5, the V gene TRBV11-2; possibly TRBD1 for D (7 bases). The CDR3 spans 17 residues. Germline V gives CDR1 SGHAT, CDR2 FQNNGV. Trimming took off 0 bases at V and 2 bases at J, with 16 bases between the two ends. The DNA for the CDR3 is TGTGCCAGCAGCTTAGAGGAGGGGGCCCTCCCACAAGAGACCCAGTACTTC. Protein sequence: CASSLEEGALPQETQYF.

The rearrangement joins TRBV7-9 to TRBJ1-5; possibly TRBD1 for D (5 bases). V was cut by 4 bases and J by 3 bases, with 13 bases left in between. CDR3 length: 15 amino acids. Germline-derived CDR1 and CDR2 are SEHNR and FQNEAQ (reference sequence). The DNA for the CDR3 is TGTGCCAGCAGCTGGGGGAGTGGGCTCAATCAGCCCCAGCATTTT. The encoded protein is CASSWGSGLNQPQHF.

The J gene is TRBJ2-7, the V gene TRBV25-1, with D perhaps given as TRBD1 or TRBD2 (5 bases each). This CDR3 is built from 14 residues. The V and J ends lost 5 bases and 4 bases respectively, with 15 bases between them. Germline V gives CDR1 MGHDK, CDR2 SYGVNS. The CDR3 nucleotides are TGTGCCAGCAGTACCCGGGACGGTGAGTACGAGCAGTACTTC. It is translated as CASSTRDGEYEQYF.

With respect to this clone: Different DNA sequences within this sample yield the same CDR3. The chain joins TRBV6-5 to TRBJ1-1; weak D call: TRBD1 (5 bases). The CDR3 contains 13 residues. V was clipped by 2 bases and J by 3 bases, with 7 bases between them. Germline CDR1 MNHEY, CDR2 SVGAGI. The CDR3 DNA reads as TGTGCCAGCAGTTACGGGGGGGACACTGAAGCTTTCTTT. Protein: CASSYGGDTEAFF.

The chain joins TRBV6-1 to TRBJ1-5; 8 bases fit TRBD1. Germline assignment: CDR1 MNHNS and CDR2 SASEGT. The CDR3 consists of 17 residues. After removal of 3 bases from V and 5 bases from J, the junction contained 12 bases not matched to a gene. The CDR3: CASSDLPGTGSYQPQHF. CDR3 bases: TGTGCCAGCAGTGACCTTCCCGGGACAGGTTCCTATCAGCCCCAGCATTTT.

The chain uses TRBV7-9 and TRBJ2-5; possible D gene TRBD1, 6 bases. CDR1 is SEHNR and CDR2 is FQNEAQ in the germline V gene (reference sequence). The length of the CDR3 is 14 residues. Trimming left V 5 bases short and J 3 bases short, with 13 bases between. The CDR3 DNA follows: TGTGCCAGCAGCCGCAGTACAGGGAAAGAGACCCAGTACTTC. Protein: CASSRSTGKETQYF.

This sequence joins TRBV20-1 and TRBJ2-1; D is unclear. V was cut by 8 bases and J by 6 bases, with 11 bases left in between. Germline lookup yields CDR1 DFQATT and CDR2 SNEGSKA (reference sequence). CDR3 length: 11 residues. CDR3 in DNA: TGCAGTCTTGCGGATTTCAATGAGCAGTTCTTC. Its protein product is CSLADFNEQFF.

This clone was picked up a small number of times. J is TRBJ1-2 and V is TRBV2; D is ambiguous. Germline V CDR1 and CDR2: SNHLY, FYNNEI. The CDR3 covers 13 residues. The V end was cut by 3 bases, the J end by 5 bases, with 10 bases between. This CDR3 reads CASSEAPIYGYTF. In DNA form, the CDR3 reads TGTGCCAGCAGTGAGGCCCCAATTTATGGCTACACCTTC.

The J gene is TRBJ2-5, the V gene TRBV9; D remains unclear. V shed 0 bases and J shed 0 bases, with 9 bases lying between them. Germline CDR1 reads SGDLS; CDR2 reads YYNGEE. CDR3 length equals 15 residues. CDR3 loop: CASSVGTVDQETQYF. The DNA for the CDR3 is TGTGCCAGCAGCGTAGGAACCGTCGACCAAGAGACCCAGTACTTC.

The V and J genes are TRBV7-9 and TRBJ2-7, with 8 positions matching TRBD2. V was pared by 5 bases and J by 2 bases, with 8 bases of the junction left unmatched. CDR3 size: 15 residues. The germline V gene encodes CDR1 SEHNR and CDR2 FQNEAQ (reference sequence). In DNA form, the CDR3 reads TGTGCCAGCAGCCACGAAGGACTAGCCGCCTACGAGCAGTACTTC. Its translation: CASSHEGLAAYEQYF.

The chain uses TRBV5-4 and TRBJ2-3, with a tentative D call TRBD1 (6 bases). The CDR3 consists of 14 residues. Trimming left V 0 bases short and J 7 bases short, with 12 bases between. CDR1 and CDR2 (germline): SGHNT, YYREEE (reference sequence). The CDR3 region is CASSLGGLGNTQYF. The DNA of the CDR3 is TGTGCCAGCAGCTTGGGGGGGCTCGGGAATACGCAGTATTTT.

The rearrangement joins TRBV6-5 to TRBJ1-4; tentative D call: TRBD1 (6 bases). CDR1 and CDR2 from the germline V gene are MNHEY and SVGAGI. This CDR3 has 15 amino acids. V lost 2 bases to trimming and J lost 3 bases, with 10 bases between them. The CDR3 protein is CASSYATGANEKLFF. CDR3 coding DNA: TGTGCCAGCAGTTACGCGACAGGAGCTAATGAAAAACTGTTTTTT.

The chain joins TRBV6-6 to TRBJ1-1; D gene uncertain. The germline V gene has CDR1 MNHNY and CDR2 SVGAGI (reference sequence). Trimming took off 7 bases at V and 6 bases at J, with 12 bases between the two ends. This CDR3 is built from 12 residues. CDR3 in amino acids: CASTDEVPEAFF. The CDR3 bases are TGTGCCAGCACCGACGAGGTACCTGAAGCTTTCTTT.

The CDR3 sequence: CASRLAGGADGYTF. The DNA of the CDR3 is TGTGCCAGCAGACTGGCAGGTGGGGCTGATGGCTACACCTTC. The chain is built from TRBV27 and TRBJ1-2; TRBD1 might be the D (5 bases). Trimming removed 6 bases at V and 6 bases at J, with 17 bases between. This CDR3 is built from 14 residues. Germline-derived CDR1 and CDR2 are MNHEY and SMNVEV (reference sequence).

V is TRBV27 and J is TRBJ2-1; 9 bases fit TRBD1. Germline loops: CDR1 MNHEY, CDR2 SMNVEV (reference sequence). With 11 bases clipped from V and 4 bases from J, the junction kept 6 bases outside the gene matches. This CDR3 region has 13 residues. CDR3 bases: TGTGCCTCGGGGACAGGGTCTTACAATGAGCAGTTCTTC. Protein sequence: CASGTGSYNEQFF.